This record concerns one T cell receptor (beta chain) sequence. Its antigen has not been determined. No base quality information exists; no much larger clone differs at one position. TCRbeta CDR3 regions were amplified from genomic DNA by means of the immunoSEQ Assay, a bias-controlled multiplex PCR. Per the source publication's procedure: The number of nucleated cells in each sample was estimated by amplification of reference gene primers within the assay. To quantify the absolute abundance of each unique TCRbeta CDR3 rearrangement, sequence reads were collapsed and filtered. Productive Simpson clonality was computed per sample as the square root of Simpson's diversity index over productive rearrangements. The source is immuneACCESS, and TCRdb retained only in-frame sequences with V and J called. Part of the clones is not carried over; for the studies checked, unresolved V genes explain less than half of this, and the remainder is unexplained. That table is the source of V, J and clone size, and D and trimming were worked out from the DNA. This sample gives 140,000 to 150,000 clones in total; roughly 80% of them show up just once. The ten largest clones add up to 35% to 45% of the sample.

The germline V gene sets CDR1 to SGHDN and CDR2 to FVKESK. CDR3 length: 15 amino acids, cysteine to phenylalanine. Only the CDR3 part of the read is kept: 45 bases, read in frame from the first base. Compared with germline, V lacks 0 bases and J lacks 7 bases; bases without a gene match: 6. The entry originates in a study of blood T cell repertoires in COVID-19 (dated by TCRdb to 2020 to 2022). With respect to the entire study: The collaborator samples originated in the United States, Italy and Spain and spanned the acute and convalescent phases of COVID-19. The material from the prospective study consisted of cDNA or gDNA derived from T cells, B-cell-depleted T cells, or PBMCs. The dataset comprised deeply sampled blood TCRbeta repertoires from subjects exposed to, actively infected with, or recovered from COVID-19. The repertoires were released in a freely available public database meant as a resource for research on the immune response to SARS-CoV-2. The samples were drawn from the first 160 participants of the ongoing ImmuneRACE study and from 950 to 1,500 subjects provided by 6 global collaborators. A de-identified subject ID, COVID-19 status, age in years and sex were almost always included in the sample metadata. Where available, HLA class I and class II types were obtained from metadata supplied by the sample provider rather than from assay-based typing. What the research found in general, with its limitations: The amount of clinical and demographic metadata varied by source and participant and was provided uncurated.

Whole blood was collected in K2EDTA tubes by collaborating institutions according to the institutions' own protocols. For TCRbeta analysis, collaborators shipped samples in one of three forms: frozen whole blood, isolated PBMCs, or DNA extracted from either of those sample types. Sequencing was done on a sample of peripheral blood. This clonotype originated in a human donor in a cohort sampled during active COVID-19. The V and J genes are TRBV14 and TRBJ2-5, with 9 junctional bases fitting TRBD2. The base sequence is TGTGCCAGCAGCCAAGAAAGCGGGGGGCTGCTGACCCAGTACTTC. Translation gives CASSQESGGLLTQYF. Extended through the reference TRBV14 and TRBJ2-5 proteins, this CDR3 yields the full variable domain: EAGVTQFPSHSVIEKGQTVTLRCDPISGHDNLYWYRRVMGKEIKFLLHFVKESKQDESGMPNNRFLAERTGGTYSTLKVQPAELEDSGVYFCASSQESGGLLTQYFGPGTRLLVL.